The sequence of this T cell receptor (beta chain) was determined in a study of T cells expressing NK-cell markers. The study's findings and limits: Clones of NKG2C+ T cells that had expanded were of unclear HCMV specificity.

Per the germline V gene, CDR1 is MNHNY and CDR2 is SVGAGI (reference sequence). CDR3 length equals 18 residues. A remark on this clonotype: The antigen is undetermined.

No DNA is given; TCRdb re-called the 5' RACE reads and lists each CDR3 protein once. This sample carries about 370,000 distinct CDR3 sequences, with approximately 12% going to the ten biggest clones. This sequence was found in a woman aged 50 to 60 in good health. The sequenced sample was blood T cells: a sorted CD56 or NKG2C T cell subset, CD4+ or CD8+ T cells, or bulk PBMC T cells (not recorded which). The chain is built from TRBV6-6 and TRBJ2-4; with no DNA, the TCRdb D assignment of TRBD1 cannot be verified. CDR3 region: CASSYGGASGLAKNIQYF.